Listed here are 5 T cell receptor beta chains from one sample, sequenced in a study of patients and donors after allogeneic stem cell transplantation. TCRdb analysed the RT-PCR reads with MiXCR anew, one entry per CDR3 protein. The profile shows over 130,000 distinct CDR3 sequences, approximately 35% of them singletons. Source material: blood, either unsorted or a sorted T cell fraction (not recorded which). These receptors all stem from a human donor who was either an allogeneic HSCT recipient or a stem cell or donor lymphocyte infusion donor (not recorded which). It is not recorded whose cells these are; they may come from a transplant donor.

This clonotype has only one observation. This chain uses TRBV7-2 with TRBJ2-5; TRBD1 might be the D (7 bases). V was trimmed by 3 bases and J by 9 bases, leaving 17 bases between them. CDR3 length: 14 amino acids. The germline CDR1 and CDR2 sequences are SGHTA and FQGNSA. CDR3 nucleotides: TGTGCCAGCAGCTTGGGAGGACAGGTCAACCCCCAGTACTTC. Its translation is CASSLGGQVNPQYF. The whole variable domain, remainder taken from reference TRBV7-2 and TRBJ2-5, is GAGVSQSPSNKVTEKGKDVELRCDPISGHTALYWYRQSLGQGLEFLIYFQGNSAPDKSGLPSDRFSAERTGGSVSTLTIQRTQQEDSAVYLCASSLGGQVNPQYFGPGTRLLVL.

The V gene is TRBV6-5, the J gene TRBJ1-5, with TRBD1 matching over 8 bases. This CDR3 region has 14 residues. Germline CDR1 MNHEY, CDR2 SVGAGI. The ends lost 6 bases at V and 4 bases at J; junction bases unmatched: 5. The CDR3 loop is CASSDRGLNQPQHF. The CDR3 DNA is TGTGCCAGCAGCGACAGGGGCCTGAATCAGCCCCAGCATTTT.

This clonotype was counted only a few times. The V and J genes are TRBV20-1 and TRBJ1-2; weak D call: TRBD1 (5 bases). The CDR3 has 13 residues. Germline V gene data show CDR1 as DFQATT and CDR2 as SNEGSKA (reference sequence). The V gene lost 4 bases and the J gene lost 3 bases, with 12 bases spanning the gap. The CDR3 region has the DNA TGCAGTGCTACCTCGGGACGGGACTATGGCTACACCTTC. As protein: CSATSGRDYGYTF.

This clonotype was observed a handful of times. The rearrangement joins TRBV5-1 to TRBJ1-5; no reliable D call. The CDR3 totals 16 residues. The V end lost 4 bases, the J end lost 2 bases, and 16 bases lay between the germline ends. The V gene's germline CDR1 is SGHRS and CDR2 YFSETQ. The CDR3 reads CASSHGEGGGNQPQHF. CDR3 DNA sequence: TGCGCCAGCAGCCATGGGGAAGGTGGTGGCAATCAGCCCCAGCATTTT. Full variable domain (rest looked up from reference TRBV5-1 and TRBJ1-5): KAGVTQTPRYLIKTRGQQVTLSCSPISGHRSVSWYQQTPGQGLQFLFEYFSETQRNKGNFPGRFSGRQFSNSRSEMNVSTLELGDSALYLCASSHGEGGGNQPQHFGDGTRLSIL.

This clonotype was counted once. In nucleotides, the CDR3 is TGTGCCAGCAGCGGCCCAGGGGGCCAATTTCATTCACCCCTCCACTTT. It is translated as CASSGPGGQFHSPLHF. The chain links TRBV9 to TRBJ1-6, with 8 bases identical to TRBD1. V lost 3 bases to trimming and J lost 8 bases; unmatched junction nucleotides: 10. The CDR3 has 16 residues. In germline, CDR1 is SGDLS, CDR2 YYNGEE.